Listed here are 27 T cell receptor beta chains from one sample, sequenced in a study of cytomegalovirus exposure and HLA in healthy donors. The primer mix had 60 Vbeta and 13 Jbeta primers. Method: immunoSEQ multiplex PCR; TCRdb's copy keeps in-frame clones and lacks some. The sample records some 150,000 clones, roughly 84% being singletons. Sample: PBMCs. The source of these receptors is a boy aged 2 to 9 in good health and CMV-seronegative.

The CDR3 sequence is CASPPLGCDYGYTF. CDR3 nucleotide sequence: TGTGCAAGCCCTCCTCTGGGCTGTGACTATGGCTACACCTTC. The chain links TRBV12-2 to TRBJ1-2; TRBD1 is the table's D call and was not checked against the DNA. TRBV12-2 is assigned pseudogene status. This CDR3 region has 14 residues.

This clone appeared a few times. The rearrangement joins TRBV9 to TRBJ1-1; D is ambiguous. V lost 4 bases and J lost 5, with 12 bases in between. The CDR3 is 13 residues long. Germline V gene data show CDR1 as SGDLS and CDR2 as YYNGEE. CDR3 DNA sequence: TGTGCCAGCAGCTCAATTCCCCAGACTGAAGCTTTCTTT. This sequence encodes CASSSIPQTEAFF.

The chain employs TRBV4-2 and TRBJ1-5; no definite D call. Germline CDR1 is LGHNA and CDR2 is YNFKEQ. The CDR3 spans 15 residues. V was shortened by 0 bases and J by 3 bases, with 9 bases between the two germline ends. CDR3: CASSQDHGNNQPQHF. The CDR3 nucleotides are TGTGCCAGCAGCCAAGATCACGGGAACAATCAGCCCCAGCATTTT.

CDR3: CASSWGGTSTDTQYF. The CDR3 nucleotides are TGTGCCAGCAGCTGGGGGGGGACTAGCACAGATACGCAGTATTTT. The chain has TRBV5-4 and TRBJ2-3, with TRBD2 matching over 7 bases. Germline loops: CDR1 SGHNT, CDR2 YYREEE (reference sequence). The trim removed 3 bases at V and 0 bases at J, leaving 4 bases unmatched. The CDR3 covers 15 residues. Full variable domain (outside the CDR3, taken from reference TRBV5-4 and TRBJ2-3): ETGVTQSPTHLIKTRGQQVTLRCSSQSGHNTVSWYQQALGQGPQFIFQYYREEENGRGNFPPRFSGLQFPNYSSELNVNALELDDSALYLCASSWGGTSTDTQYFGPGTRLTVL.

The CDR3 DNA reads as TGTGCCAGCAGCTTACAGGGTACTTTTGGCTACACCTTC. Protein product: CASSLQGTFGYTF. This chain uses TRBV7-6 with TRBJ1-2; tentatively, D is TRBD1 (5 bases). Per germline, CDR1 SGHVS and CDR2 FNYEAQ. Trimming pared 2 bases from V and 7 bases from J, leaving 11 bases between. This CDR3 region has 13 residues.

V gene TRBV7-6 combines with J gene TRBJ2-7, with no clear D. Germline loops: CDR1 SGHVS, CDR2 FNYEAQ. Trimming cost V 0 bases and J 5 bases, with 8 bases left between them. The CDR3 extends over 13 amino acids. DNA of the CDR3: TGTGCCAGCAGCTTAGCGCGGTTCCACGAGCAGTACTTC. Translated: CASSLARFHEQYF.

This chain links TRBV5-5 with TRBJ2-7, with TRBD2 matching over 11 bases. Trimming took 4 bases from V and 5 from J; bases not matched to a gene: 8. This CDR3 spans 15 amino acids. Germline values: CDR1 SGHKS, CDR2 YYEKEE (reference sequence). CDR3 coding DNA: TGTGCCAGCAGCCTACTAGCGGGGGTTTCCAACGAGCAGTACTTC. This translates into CASSLLAGVSNEQYF.

Here the CDR3 reads CATSRDQGPQPQHF. The CDR3 bases are TGTGCCACCAGCAGAGATCAGGGGCCTCAGCCCCAGCATTTT. V is TRBV15 and J is TRBJ1-5; possible D gene TRBD1, 6 bases. The CDR3 has 14 residues. Germline loops: CDR1 LNHNV, CDR2 YYDKDF (reference sequence). V lost 0 bases to trimming and J lost 6 bases, with 9 bases between them.

This clone was seen only a few times. The rearrangement uses TRBV6-5 and TRBJ1-2; tentatively, D is TRBD1 (5 bases). Trimming took 4 bases from V and 8 from J, leaving 17 bases between them. Germline V CDR1 and CDR2: MNHEY, SVGAGI. This CDR3 spans 14 amino acids. CDR3 coding DNA: TGTGCCAGCAGTTTACTCGGGGGATTCAACGGCTACACCTTC. Translating gives CASSLLGGFNGYTF.

This clone was seen a single time. The chain carries TRBV12-1 and TRBJ2-1; the table gives TRBD2 as D, unverified against the DNA. TRBV12-1 is termed a pseudogene. There are 16 residues in the CDR3. Here the CDR3 DNA reads TGTGCCAGCAGCCCCCTCAGGGACTACGCGACCGATGAGCAGTTCTTC. It codes for CASSPLRDYATDEQFF.

The chain couples TRBV5-4 to TRBJ1-2; 8 bases match TRBD1. Trimming at V came to 0 bases and at J to 8 bases, leaving 6 bases not matched to a gene. This CDR3 is 14 amino acids long. CDR1 and CDR2 from the germline V gene are SGHNT and YYREEE (reference sequence). The CDR3 reads CASSLVGTGWGYTF. The CDR3 nucleotides read TGTGCCAGCAGCTTGGTCGGGACAGGTTGGGGCTACACCTTC.

The chain recombines TRBV2 with TRBJ1-2; no clear D. Germline assignment: CDR1 SNHLY and CDR2 FYNNEI. CDR3 size: 14 residues. V was cut by 6 bases and J by 5 bases, with 16 bases left in between. The CDR3 bases are TGTGCCAGCAGCCTGGACTCGGCAATTTATGGCTACACCTTC. It yields the protein CASSLDSAIYGYTF.

V and J are TRBV5-3 and TRBJ1-2, with 8 nucleotides matching TRBD1. TRBV5-3 belongs to the ORF category, with a function that is uncertain. V lost 4 bases to trimming and J lost 4 bases; unmatched junction nucleotides: 15. This CDR3 is 17 amino acids long. CDR3 in DNA: TGTGCCAGAAGCCCTAACAGGGGGGCCAAGGTGATCTATGGCTACACCTTC. This codes for CARSPNRGAKVIYGYTF.

To note about this clone: A read error may account for a junction end that differs from germline. V usage is TRBV27 and J usage is TRBJ2-7; a possible D gene is TRBD2 (6 bases). This CDR3 is 13 amino acids long. Germline CDR1 reads MNHEY; CDR2 reads SMNVEV (reference sequence). Written as DNA, the CDR3 is TGTGCCAGCAGTTTAGTGGAGGGCTACGAGCAGTCCTTC. Its translation: CASSLVEGYEQSF.

The chain combines TRBV4-2 with TRBJ2-3; 7 bases are shared with TRBD1. Germline V lookup: CDR1 LGHNA, CDR2 YNFKEQ. CDR3 length: 17 residues. J was trimmed by 0 bases and V by 2 bases; bases with no gene match: 8. This chain's CDR3 is CASSQSTGAASTDTQYF. The CDR3 nucleotides are TGTGCCAGCAGCCAATCTACAGGGGCGGCTAGCACAGATACGCAGTATTTT.

The chain couples TRBV27 to TRBJ2-1; 9 bases agree with TRBD2. Unmatched junction bases numbered 10, after V lost 4 bases and J lost 0 bases. Per germline, CDR1 MNHEY and CDR2 SMNVEV (reference sequence). The CDR3 consists of 18 residues. The CDR3 DNA follows: TGTGCCAGCAGTTCCGAGACTAGCGGATCGAGCTCCTACAATGAGCAGTTCTTC. Translated, it gives CASSSETSGSSSYNEQFF.

The V call is TRBV7-8, the J call TRBJ2-1; maybe TRBD2 (5 bases). Germline CDR1 SGHVS, CDR2 FQNEAQ. Trimming removed 2 bases at V and 3 bases at J, with 8 bases between. The CDR3 spans 14 residues. Here the CDR3 DNA reads TGTGCCAGCAGCTTACGGGGTTTCTACAATGAGCAGTTCTTC. As protein: CASSLRGFYNEQFF.

The chain employs TRBV7-6 and TRBJ2-7, with 10 bases aligning to TRBD2. After removal of 4 bases from V and 4 bases from J, the junction contained 16 bases not matched to a gene. CDR3 length equals 18 residues. Germline V gives CDR1 SGHVS, CDR2 FNYEAQ. The CDR3 is CASSSSSGSGSLGYEQYF. The DNA for the CDR3 is TGTGCCAGCAGCTCATCTAGCGGGAGTGGTTCATTGGGGTACGAGCAGTACTTC.

The chain uses TRBV28 and TRBJ1-2; perhaps TRBD1 as D (5 bases). CDR3 length: 13 amino acids. V lost 8 bases to trimming and J lost 7 bases, with 17 bases between them. From germline, CDR1 is MDHEN and CDR2 SYDVKM. The CDR3 DNA reads as TGTGCCAGCCTCCAGGGTAATGTAGGTGGCTACACCTTC. Its protein product is CASLQGNVGGYTF.

The J gene is TRBJ1-1, the V gene TRBV6-1, with D possibly TRBD1 on 6 matching bases. Deletions cut 6 bases from V and 1 base from J, with 15 bases between. CDR3 length: 15 residues. The germline V gene has CDR1 MNHNS and CDR2 SASEGT. In nucleotides, the CDR3 is TGTGCCAGCAGGGGAAAGGACAGTCCGAACACTGAAGCTTTCTTT. Its protein is CASRGKDSPNTEAFF.

Only one count was recorded for this clone. This rearrangement joins TRBV18 to TRBJ1-1, with D possibly matching TRBD1 (6 bases). Germline V gene lookup returns CDR1 KGHSH and CDR2 LQKENI. The CDR3 length is 13 residues. V lost 2 bases to trimming and J lost 6 bases, with 10 bases between them. The DNA for the CDR3 is TGTGCCAGCTCACCAAAAGGGGGGGCTGAAGCTTTCTTT. This encodes CASSPKGGAEAFF.

The J gene is TRBJ2-3, the V gene TRBV6-1, with D hard to call. CDR1 is MNHNS and CDR2 is SASEGT in the germline V gene. V was clipped by 1 base and J by 0 bases, with 8 bases between them. The length of the CDR3 is 15 residues. CDR3: CASSEDLVSTDTQYF. CDR3 coding DNA: TGTGCCAGCAGTGAAGATCTAGTCAGCACAGATACGCAGTATTTT.

The CDR3 here is CASRGGGGQVYYEQYF. The CDR3 nucleotides are TGTGCCAGCAGGGGGGGCGGGGGGCAGGTATACTACGAGCAGTACTTC. The V call is TRBV28, the J call TRBJ2-7; the match to TRBD2 covers 8 bases. V shed 6 bases, J shed 3 bases, and the junction held 13 bases outside the gene matches. The CDR3 contains 16 residues. Germline V gene lookup returns CDR1 MDHEN and CDR2 SYDVKM.

The chain carries TRBV7-3 and TRBJ2-5; perhaps TRBD1 as D (6 bases). V lost 2 bases and J 7 bases, leaving 20 bases between the germline ends. Germline loops: CDR1 SGHTA, CDR2 FQGTGA. The CDR3 extends over 16 amino acids. The CDR3 sequence: CASSLSDRGGYGTQYF. The CDR3 DNA follows: TGTGCCAGCAGCTTATCGGACAGAGGGGGTTATGGGACCCAGTACTTC.

The V call is TRBV19, the J call TRBJ1-1, with D perhaps TRBD1 (6 bases). Germline lookup yields CDR1 LNHDA and CDR2 SQIVND (reference sequence). This CDR3 contains 15 residues. Trimming shortened V by 4 bases and J by 3 bases, and 15 bases separated the two germline ends. CDR3 nucleotide sequence: TGTGCCAGTAGTACTACAGGGAATCGGTACACTGAAGCTTTCTTT. It is translated as CASSTTGNRYTEAFF.

The gene calls are TRBV14 and TRBJ2-3; D uncertain. Trimming shortened V by 4 bases and J by 9 bases, and 11 bases separated the two germline ends. In germline, CDR1 is SGHDN, CDR2 FVKESK. The CDR3 spans 12 residues. CDR3 nucleotides: TGTGCCAGCAGCCCTTCTTGGCTGACGCAGTATTTT. Protein: CASSPSWLTQYF. Full variable domain (rest looked up from reference TRBV14 and TRBJ2-3): EAGVTQFPSHSVIEKGQTVTLRCDPISGHDNLYWYRRVMGKEIKFLLHFVKESKQDESGMPNNRFLAERTGGTYSTLKVQPAELEDSGVYFCASSPSWLTQYFGPGTRLTVL.

This clone was counted between two and nine times. The chain couples TRBV9 to TRBJ2-7; 7 positions agree with TRBD1. The CDR3 is 16 amino acids. CDR1 and CDR2 (germline): SGDLS, YYNGEE. With 4 bases clipped from V and 1 base from J, the junction kept 11 bases outside the gene matches. The DNA for the CDR3 is TGTGCCAGCAGCACATCCGCCGGGACAGCGTCCTACGAGCAGTACTTC. It encodes CASSTSAGTASYEQYF.